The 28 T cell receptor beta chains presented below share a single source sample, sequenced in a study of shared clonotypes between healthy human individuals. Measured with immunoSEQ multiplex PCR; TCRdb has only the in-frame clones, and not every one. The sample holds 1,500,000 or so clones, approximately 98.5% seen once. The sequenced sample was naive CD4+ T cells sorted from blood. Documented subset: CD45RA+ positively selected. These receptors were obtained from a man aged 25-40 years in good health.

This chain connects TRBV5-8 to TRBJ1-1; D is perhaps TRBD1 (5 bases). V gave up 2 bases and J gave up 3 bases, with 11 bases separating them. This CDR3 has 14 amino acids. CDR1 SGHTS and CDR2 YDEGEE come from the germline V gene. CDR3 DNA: TGTGCCAGCAGCTTAGGTTTAGGGGACACTGAAGCTTTCTTT. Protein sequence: CASSLGLGDTEAFF.

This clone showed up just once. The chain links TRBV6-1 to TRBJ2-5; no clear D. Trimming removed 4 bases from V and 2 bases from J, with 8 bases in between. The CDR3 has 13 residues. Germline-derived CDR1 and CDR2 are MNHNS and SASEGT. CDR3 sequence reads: CASSGVWQETQYF. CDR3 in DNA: TGTGCCAGCAGTGGTGTTTGGCAAGAGACCCAGTACTTC.

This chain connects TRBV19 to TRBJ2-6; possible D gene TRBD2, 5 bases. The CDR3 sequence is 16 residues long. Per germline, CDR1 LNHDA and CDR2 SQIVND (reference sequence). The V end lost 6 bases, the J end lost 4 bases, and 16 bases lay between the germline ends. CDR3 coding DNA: TGTGCCAGTAGCCCGGGCCTCGTAGCGGGGGCCAACGTCCTGACTTTC. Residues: CASSPGLVAGANVLTF.

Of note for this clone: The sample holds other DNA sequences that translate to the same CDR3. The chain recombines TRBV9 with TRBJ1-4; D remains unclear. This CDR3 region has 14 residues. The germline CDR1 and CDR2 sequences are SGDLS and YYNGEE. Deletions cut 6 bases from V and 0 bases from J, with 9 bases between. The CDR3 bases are TGTGCCAGCACCCTAGGTCCAACTAATGAAAAACTGTTTTTT. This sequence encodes CASTLGPTNEKLFF.

CDR3 sequence reads: CACSPSGLAGRTGSYEQYF. For the CDR3, the DNA is TGTGCCTGCTCACCATCGGGACTAGCGGGTCGAACAGGATCCTACGAGCAGTACTTC. The chain employs TRBV28 and TRBJ2-7; 12 positions match TRBD2. This CDR3 is built from 19 residues. The germline V gene encodes CDR1 MDHEN and CDR2 SYDVKM. Trimming took 11 bases from V and 1 from J; bases not matched to a gene: 21.

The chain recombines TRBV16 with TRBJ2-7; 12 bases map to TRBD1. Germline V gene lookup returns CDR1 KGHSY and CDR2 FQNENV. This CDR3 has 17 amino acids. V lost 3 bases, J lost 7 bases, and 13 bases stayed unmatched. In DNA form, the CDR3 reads TGTGCCAGCAGCCACCATACTCGGGGACAGGGGGCGAAAGAGCAGTACTTC. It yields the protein CASSHHTRGQGAKEQYF.

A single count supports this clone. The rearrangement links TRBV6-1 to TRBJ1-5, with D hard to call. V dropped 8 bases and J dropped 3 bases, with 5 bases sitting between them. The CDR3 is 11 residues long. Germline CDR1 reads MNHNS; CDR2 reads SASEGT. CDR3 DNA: TGTGCCAGCCAGGACAATCAGCCCCAGCATTTT. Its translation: CASQDNQPQHF.

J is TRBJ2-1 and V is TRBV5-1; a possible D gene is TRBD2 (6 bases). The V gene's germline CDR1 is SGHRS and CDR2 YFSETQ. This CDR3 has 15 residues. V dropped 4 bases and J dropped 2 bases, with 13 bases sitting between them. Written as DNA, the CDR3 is TGCGCCAGCAGCCGACCGGCGGGAACCTACAATGAGCAGTTCTTC. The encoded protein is CASSRPAGTYNEQFF.

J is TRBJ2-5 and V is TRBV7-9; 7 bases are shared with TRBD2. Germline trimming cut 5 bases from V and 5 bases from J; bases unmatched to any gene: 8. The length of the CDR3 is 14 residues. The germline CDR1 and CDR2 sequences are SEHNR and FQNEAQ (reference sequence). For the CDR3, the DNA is TGTGCCAGCAGCAATGGGAGGGTCGGTGAGACCCAGTACTTC. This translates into CASSNGRVGETQYF. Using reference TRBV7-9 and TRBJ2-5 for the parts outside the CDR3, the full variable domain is DTGVSQNPRHKITKRGQNVTFRCDPISEHNRLYWYRQTLGQGPEFLTYFQNEAQLEKSRLLSDRFSAERPKGSFSTLEIQRTEQGDSAMYLCASSNGRVGETQYFGPGTRLLVL.

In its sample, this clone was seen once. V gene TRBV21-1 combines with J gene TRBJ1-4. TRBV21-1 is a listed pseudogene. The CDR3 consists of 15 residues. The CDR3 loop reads CASSKVGQANEKLFF. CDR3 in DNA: TGTGCCAGCAGCAAAGTAGGTCAAGCTAATGAAAAACTGTTTTTT.

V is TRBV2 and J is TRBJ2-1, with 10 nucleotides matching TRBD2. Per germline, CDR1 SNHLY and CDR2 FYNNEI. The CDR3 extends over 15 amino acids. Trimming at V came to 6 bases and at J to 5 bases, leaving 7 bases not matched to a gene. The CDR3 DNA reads TGTGCCAGCAGATTGTCTAGCGGGGGACACAATGAGCAGTTCTTC. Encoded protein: CASRLSSGGHNEQFF.

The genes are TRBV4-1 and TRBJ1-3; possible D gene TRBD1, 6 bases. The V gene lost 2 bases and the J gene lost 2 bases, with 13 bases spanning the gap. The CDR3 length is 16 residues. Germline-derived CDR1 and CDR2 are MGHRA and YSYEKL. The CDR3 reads CASSQRGGLAGNTIYF. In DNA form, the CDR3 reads TGCGCCAGCAGCCAAAGGGGGGGGCTAGCTGGAAACACCATATATTTT.

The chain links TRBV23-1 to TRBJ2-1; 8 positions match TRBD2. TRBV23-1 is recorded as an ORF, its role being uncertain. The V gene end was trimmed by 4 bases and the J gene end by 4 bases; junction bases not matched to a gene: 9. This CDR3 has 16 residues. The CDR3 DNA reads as TGCGCCAGCAGTCGCCTTACTAGCGGAGCGTACAATGAGCAGTTCTTC. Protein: CASSRLTSGAYNEQFF.

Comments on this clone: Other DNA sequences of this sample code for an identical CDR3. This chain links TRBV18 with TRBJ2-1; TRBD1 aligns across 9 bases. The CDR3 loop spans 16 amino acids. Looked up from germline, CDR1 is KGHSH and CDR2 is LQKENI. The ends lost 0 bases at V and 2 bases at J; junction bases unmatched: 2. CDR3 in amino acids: CASSPPDRGPYNEQFF. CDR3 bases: TGTGCCAGCTCACCACCGGACAGGGGACCCTACAATGAGCAGTTCTTC.

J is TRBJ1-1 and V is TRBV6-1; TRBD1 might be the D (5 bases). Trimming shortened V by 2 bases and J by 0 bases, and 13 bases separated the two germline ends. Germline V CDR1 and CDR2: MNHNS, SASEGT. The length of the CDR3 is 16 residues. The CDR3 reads CASSELRVGLNTEAFF. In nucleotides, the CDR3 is TGTGCCAGCAGTGAACTCAGGGTAGGTCTGAACACTGAAGCTTTCTTT.

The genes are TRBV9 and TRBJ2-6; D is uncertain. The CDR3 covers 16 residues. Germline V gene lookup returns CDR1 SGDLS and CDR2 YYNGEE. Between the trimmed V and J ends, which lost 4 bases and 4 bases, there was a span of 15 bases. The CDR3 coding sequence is TGTGCCAGCAGCCCCCATTCTGCCTACGGGGCCAACGTCCTGACTTTC. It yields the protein CASSPHSAYGANVLTF.

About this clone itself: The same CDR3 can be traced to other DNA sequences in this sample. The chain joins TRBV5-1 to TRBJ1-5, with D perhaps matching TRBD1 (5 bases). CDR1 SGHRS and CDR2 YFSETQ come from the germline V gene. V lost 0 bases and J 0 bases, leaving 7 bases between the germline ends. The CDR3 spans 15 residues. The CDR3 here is CASSLGGDSNQPQHF. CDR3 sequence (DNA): TGCGCCAGCAGCTTGGGAGGGGATAGCAATCAGCCCCAGCATTTT.

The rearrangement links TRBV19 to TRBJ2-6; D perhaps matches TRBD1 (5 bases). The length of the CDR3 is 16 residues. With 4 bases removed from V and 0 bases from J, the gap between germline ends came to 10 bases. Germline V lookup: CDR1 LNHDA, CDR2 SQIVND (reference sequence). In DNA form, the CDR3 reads TGTGCCAGTAGTACCTTCCAGGGCTCTGGGGCCAACGTCCTGACTTTC. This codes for CASSTFQGSGANVLTF. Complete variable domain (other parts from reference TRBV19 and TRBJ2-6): DGGITQSPKYLFRKEGQNVTLSCEQNLNHDAMYWYRQDPGQGLRLIYYSQIVNDFQKGDIAEGYSVSREKKESFPLTVTSAQKNPTAFYLCASSTFQGSGANVLTFGAGSRLTVL.

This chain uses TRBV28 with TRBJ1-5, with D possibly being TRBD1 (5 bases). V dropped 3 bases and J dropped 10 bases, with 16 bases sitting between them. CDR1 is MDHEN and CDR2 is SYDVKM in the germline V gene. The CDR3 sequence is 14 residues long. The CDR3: CASSLPGLPLPQHF. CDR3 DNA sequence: TGTGCCAGCAGTTTGCCAGGGTTACCTCTTCCCCAGCATTTT.

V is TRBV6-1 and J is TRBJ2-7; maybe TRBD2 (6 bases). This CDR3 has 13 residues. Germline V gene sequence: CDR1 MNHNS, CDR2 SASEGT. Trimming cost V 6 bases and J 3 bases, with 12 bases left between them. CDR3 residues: CASRGGIGYEQYF. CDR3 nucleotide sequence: TGTGCCAGCAGGGGGGGAATCGGCTACGAGCAGTACTTC.

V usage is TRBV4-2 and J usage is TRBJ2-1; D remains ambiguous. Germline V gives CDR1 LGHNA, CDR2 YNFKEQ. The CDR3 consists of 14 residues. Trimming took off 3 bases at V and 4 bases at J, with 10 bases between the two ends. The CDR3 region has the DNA TGTGCCAGCAGCCAGGGAATAATTTACAATGAGCAGTTCTTC. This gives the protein CASSQGIIYNEQFF.

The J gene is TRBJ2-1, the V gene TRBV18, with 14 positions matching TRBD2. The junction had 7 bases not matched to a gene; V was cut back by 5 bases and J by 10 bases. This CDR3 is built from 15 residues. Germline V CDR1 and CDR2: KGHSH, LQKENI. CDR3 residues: CASSASGTSGSEQFF. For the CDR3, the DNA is TGTGCCAGCTCAGCGTCCGGGACTAGCGGGAGCGAGCAGTTCTTC. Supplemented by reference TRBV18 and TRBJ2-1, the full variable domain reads NAGVMQNPRHLVRRRGQEARLRCSPMKGHSHVYWYRQLPEEGLKFMVYLQKENIIDESGMPKERFSAEFPKEGPSILRIQQVVRGDSAAYFCASSASGTSGSEQFFGPGTRLTVL.

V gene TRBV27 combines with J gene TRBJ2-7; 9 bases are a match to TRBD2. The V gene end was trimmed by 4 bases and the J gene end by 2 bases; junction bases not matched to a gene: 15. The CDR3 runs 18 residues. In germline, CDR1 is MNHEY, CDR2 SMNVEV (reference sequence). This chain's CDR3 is CASSSLKVLGLATYEQYF. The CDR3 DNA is TGTGCCAGCAGTTCCCTCAAGGTTCTAGGACTAGCGACCTACGAGCAGTACTTC.

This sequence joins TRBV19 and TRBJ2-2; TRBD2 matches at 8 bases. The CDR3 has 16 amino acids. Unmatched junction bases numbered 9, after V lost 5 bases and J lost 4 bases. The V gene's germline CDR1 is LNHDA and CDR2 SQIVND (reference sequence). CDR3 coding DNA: TGTGCCAGTAGTCCCTACACTAGCGGCAGCACCGGGGAGCTGTTTTTT. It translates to CASSPYTSGSTGELFF.

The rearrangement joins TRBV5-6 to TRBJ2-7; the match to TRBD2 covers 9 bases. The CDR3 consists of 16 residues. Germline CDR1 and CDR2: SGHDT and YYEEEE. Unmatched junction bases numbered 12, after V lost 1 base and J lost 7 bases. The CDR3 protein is CASSLRSGRTLWEQYF. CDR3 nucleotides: TGTGCCAGCAGCTTGCGCAGCGGGAGGACCTTGTGGGAGCAGTACTTC.

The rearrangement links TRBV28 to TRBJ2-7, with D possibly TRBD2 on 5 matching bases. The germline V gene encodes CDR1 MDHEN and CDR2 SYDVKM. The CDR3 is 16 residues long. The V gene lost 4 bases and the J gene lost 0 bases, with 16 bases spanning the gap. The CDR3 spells CASSSEDSSYSYEQYF. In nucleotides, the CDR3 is TGTGCCAGCAGTTCGGAGGACTCCTCCTACTCCTACGAGCAGTACTTC.

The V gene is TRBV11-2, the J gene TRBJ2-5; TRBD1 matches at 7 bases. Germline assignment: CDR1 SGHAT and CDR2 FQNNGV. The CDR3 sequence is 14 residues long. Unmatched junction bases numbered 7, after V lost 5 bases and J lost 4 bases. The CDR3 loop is CASSDPGQPETQYF. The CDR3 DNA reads TGTGCCAGCAGCGATCCGGGACAGCCAGAGACCCAGTACTTC.

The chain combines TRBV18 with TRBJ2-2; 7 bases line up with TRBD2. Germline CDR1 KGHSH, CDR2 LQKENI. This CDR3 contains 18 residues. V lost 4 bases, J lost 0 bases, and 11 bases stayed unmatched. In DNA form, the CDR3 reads TGTGCCAGCTCACGAGATATAGCGGGCCGTTCGAACACCGGGGAGCTGTTTTTT. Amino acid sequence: CASSRDIAGRSNTGELFF.